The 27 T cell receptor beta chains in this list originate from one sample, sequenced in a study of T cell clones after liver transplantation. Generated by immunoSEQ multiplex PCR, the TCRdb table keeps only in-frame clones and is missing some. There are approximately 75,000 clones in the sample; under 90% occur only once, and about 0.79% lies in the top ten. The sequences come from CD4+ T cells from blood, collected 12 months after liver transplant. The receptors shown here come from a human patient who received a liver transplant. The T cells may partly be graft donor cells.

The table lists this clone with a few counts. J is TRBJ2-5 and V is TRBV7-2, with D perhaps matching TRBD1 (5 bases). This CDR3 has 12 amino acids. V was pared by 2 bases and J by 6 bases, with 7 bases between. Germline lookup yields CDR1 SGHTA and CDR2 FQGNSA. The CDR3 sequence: CASSLYRKTQYF. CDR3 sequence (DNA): TGTGCCAGCAGCTTATACAGGAAGACCCAGTACTTC.

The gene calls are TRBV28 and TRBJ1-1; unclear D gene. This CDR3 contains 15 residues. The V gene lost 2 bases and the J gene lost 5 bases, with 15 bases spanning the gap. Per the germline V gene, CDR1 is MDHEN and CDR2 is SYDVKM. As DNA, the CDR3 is TGTGCCAGCAGTTTAGGTGCGGGTATGATGACTGAAGCTTTCTTT. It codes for CASSLGAGMMTEAFF. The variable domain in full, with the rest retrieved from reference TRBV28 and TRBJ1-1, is DVKVTQSSRYLVKRTGEKVFLECVQDMDHENMFWYRQDPGLGLRLIYFSYDVKMKEKGDIPEGYSVSREKKERFSLILESASTNQTSMYLCASSLGAGMMTEAFFGQGTRLTVV.

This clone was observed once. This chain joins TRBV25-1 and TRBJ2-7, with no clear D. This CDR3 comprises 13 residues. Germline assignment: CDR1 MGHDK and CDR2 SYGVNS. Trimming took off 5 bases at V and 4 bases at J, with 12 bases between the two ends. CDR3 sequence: CASSPAGIYEQYF. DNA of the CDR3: TGTGCCAGCAGTCCCGCAGGAATATACGAGCAGTACTTC.

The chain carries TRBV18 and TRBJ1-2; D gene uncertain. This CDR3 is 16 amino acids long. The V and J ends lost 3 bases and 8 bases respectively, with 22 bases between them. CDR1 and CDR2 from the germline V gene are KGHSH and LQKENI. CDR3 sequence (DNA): TGTGCCAGCTCACCCAAGGAGGGATCAGGTTTCACGGGCTACACCTTC. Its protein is CASSPKEGSGFTGYTF.

The CDR3 DNA sequence: TGTGCCAGCAGCTTGGAGGGACAGGGGTTGAACACTGAAGCTTTCTTT. Translating gives CASSLEGQGLNTEAFF. This chain uses TRBV5-4 with TRBJ1-1; 10 nucleotides align to TRBD1. Germline trimming cut 0 bases from V and 0 bases from J; bases unmatched to any gene: 2. Germline CDR1 SGHNT, CDR2 YYREEE (reference sequence). The CDR3 runs to 16 residues.

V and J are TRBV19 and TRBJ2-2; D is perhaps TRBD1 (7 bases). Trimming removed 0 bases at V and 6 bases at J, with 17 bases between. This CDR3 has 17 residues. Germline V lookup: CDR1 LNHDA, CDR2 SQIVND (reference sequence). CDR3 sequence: CASSIDQGGLGPGELFF. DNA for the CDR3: TGTGCCAGTAGTATAGATCAGGGGGGCCTGGGCCCCGGGGAGCTGTTTTTT.

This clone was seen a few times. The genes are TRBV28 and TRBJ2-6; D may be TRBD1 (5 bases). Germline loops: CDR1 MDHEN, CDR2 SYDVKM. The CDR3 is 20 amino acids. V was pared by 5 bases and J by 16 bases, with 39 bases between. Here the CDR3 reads CASSPGSSRALGPTSLSLTF. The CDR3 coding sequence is TGTGCCAGCAGTCCAGGGTCCTCTCGGGCTCTGGGGCCAACGTCCCTATCACTGACTTTC.

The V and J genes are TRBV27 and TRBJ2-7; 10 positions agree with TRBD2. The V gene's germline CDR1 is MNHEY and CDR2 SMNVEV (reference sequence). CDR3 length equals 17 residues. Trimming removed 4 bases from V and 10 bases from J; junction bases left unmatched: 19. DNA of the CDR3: TGTGCCAGCAGTTCTTTTCACTTTTCTAGCGGGAGTCCCGTCCAGTACTTC. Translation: CASSSFHFSSGSPVQYF.

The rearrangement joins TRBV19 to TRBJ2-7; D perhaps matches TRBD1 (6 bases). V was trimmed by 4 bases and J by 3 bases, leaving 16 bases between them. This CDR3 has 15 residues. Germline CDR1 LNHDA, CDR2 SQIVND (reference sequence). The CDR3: CASSTQGGLFYEQYF. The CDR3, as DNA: TGTGCCAGTAGTACACAGGGCGGACTTTTCTACGAGCAGTACTTC.

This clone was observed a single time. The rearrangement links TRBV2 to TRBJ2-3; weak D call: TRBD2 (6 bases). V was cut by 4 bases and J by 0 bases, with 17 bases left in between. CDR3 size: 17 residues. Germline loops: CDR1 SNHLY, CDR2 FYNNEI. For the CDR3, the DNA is TGTGCCAGCAGTGTAGACGGGCATGGGACTAGCACAGATACGCAGTATTTT. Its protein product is CASSVDGHGTSTDTQYF.

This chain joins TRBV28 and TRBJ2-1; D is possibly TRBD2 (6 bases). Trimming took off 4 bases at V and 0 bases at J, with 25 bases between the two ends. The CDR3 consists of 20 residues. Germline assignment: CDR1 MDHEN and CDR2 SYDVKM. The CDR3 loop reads CASSSRRLGLKQGSYNEQFF. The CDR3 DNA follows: TGTGCCAGCAGTTCCAGGAGACTAGGACTTAAGCAAGGCTCCTACAATGAGCAGTTCTTC.

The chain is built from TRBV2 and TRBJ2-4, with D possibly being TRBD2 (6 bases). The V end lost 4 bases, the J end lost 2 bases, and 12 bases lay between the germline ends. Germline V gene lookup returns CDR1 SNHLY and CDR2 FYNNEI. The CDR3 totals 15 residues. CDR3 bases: TGTGCCAGCAGTGGGACCCTAGCGACCAAAAACATTCAGTACTTC. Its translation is CASSGTLATKNIQYF.

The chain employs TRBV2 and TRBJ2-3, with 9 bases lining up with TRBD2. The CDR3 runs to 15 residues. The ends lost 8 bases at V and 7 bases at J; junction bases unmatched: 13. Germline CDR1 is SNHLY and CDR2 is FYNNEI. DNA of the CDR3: TGTGCCAGCCGGGGCGGGACTAGCAGTCTGTATACGCAGTATTTT. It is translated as CASRGGTSSLYTQYF.

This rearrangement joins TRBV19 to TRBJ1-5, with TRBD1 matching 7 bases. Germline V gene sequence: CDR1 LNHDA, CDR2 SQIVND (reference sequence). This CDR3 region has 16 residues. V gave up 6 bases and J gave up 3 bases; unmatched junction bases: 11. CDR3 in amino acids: CASRSPWTGINQPQHF. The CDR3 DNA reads TGTGCCAGTAGAAGCCCTTGGACAGGCATCAATCAGCCCCAGCATTTT. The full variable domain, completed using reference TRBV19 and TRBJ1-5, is DGGITQSPKYLFRKEGQNVTLSCEQNLNHDAMYWYRQDPGQGLRLIYYSQIVNDFQKGDIAEGYSVSREKKESFPLTVTSAQKNPTAFYLCASRSPWTGINQPQHFGDGTRLSIL.

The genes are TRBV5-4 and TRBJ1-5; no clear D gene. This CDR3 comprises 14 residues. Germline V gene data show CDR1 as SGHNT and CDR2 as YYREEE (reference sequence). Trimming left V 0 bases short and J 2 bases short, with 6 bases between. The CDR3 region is CASSLGGGNQPQHF. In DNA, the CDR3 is TGTGCCAGCAGCTTGGGGGGAGGCAATCAGCCCCAGCATTTT.

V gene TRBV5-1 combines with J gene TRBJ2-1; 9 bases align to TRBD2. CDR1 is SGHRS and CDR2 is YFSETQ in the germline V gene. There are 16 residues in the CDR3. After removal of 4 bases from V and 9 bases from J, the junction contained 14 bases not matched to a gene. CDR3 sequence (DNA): TGCGCCAGCAGCCCGGGAGGGTCACTAGCGGGTTTTGAGCAGTTCTTC. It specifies CASSPGGSLAGFEQFF.

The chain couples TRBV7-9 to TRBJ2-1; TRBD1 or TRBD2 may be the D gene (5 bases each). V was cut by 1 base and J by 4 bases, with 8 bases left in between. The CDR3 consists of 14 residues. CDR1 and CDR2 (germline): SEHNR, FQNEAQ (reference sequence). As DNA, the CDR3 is TGTGCCAGCAGCTTAGTGGGACGGTACAATGAGCAGTTCTTC. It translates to CASSLVGRYNEQFF.

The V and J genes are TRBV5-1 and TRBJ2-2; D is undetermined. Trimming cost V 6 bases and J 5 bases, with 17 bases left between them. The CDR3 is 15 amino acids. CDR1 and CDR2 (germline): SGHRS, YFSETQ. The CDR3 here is CASTQRNHGTGELFF. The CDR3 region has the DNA TGCGCCAGCACCCAGCGCAACCATGGGACCGGGGAGCTGTTTTTT. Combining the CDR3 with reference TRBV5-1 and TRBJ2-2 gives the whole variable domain KAGVTQTPRYLIKTRGQQVTLSCSPISGHRSVSWYQQTPGQGLQFLFEYFSETQRNKGNFPGRFSGRQFSNSRSEMNVSTLELGDSALYLCASTQRNHGTGELFFGEGSRLTVL.

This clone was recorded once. DNA of the CDR3: TGTGCCAGCAGCGGCGCCAGGACTGGCTCCTACAATGAGCAGTTCTTC. The encoded protein is CASSGARTGSYNEQFF. The rearrangement uses TRBV2 and TRBJ2-1; TRBD2 is a possible D gene (5 bases). Germline CDR1 reads SNHLY; CDR2 reads FYNNEI. CDR3 length: 16 amino acids. V was pared by 6 bases and J by 0 bases, with 15 bases between.

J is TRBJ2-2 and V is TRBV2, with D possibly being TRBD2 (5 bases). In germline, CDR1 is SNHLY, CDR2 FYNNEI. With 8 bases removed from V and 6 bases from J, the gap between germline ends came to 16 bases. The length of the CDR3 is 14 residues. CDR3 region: CASEKGRGPGELFF. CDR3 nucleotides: TGTGCCAGCGAAAAAGGGAGAGGCCCCGGGGAGCTGTTTTTT.

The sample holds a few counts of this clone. CDR3 coding DNA: TGCGCCAGCAGCTTACGACAGGGCTACAATGAGCAGTTCTTC. Translating gives CASSLRQGYNEQFF. V gene TRBV4-3 combines with J gene TRBJ2-1; TRBD1 agrees at 7 bases. Germline values: CDR1 LGHNA, CDR2 YSLEER. With 5 bases clipped from V and 3 bases from J, the junction kept 4 bases outside the gene matches. The CDR3 length is 14 residues.

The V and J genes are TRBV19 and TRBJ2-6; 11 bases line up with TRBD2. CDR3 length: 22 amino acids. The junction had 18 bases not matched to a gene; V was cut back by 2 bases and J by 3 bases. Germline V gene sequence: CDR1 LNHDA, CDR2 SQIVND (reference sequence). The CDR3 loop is CASSISWVASGRIVYGANVLTF. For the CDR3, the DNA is TGTGCCAGTAGTATATCTTGGGTGGCTAGCGGGAGGATAGTGTATGGGGCCAACGTCCTGACTTTC.

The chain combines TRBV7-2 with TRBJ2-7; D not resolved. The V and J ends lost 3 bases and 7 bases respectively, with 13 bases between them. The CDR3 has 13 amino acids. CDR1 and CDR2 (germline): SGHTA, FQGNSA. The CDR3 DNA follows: TGTGCCAGCAGCTTCAACCGACGAAATGAGCAGTACTTC. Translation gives CASSFNRRNEQYF.

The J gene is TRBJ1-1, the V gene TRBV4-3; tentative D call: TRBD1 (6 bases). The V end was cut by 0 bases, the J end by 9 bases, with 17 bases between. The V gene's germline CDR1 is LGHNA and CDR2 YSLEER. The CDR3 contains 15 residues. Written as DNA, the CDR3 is TGCGCCAGCAGCCAAGATTGGGCCAGGGGCAAAAAAGCTTTCTTT. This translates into CASSQDWARGKKAFF.

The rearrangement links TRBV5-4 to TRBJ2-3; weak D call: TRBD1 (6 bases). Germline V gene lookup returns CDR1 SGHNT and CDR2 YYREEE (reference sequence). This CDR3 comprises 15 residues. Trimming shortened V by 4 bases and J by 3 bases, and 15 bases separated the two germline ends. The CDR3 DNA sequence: TGTGCCAGCAGCGTCAATACAGGGTTTACAGATACGCAGTATTTT. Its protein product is CASSVNTGFTDTQYF.

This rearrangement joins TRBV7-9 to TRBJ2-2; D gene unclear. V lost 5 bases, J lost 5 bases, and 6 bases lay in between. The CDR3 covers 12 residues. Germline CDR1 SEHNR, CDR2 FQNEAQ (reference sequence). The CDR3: CASSQATGELFF. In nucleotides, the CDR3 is TGTGCCAGCAGCCAAGCTACCGGGGAGCTGTTTTTT.

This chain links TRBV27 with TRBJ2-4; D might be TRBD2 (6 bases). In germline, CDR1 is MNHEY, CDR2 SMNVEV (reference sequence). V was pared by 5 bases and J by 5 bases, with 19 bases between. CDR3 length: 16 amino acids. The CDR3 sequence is CASSLRWGAGENIQYF. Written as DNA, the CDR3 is TGTGCCAGCAGTCTCCGGTGGGGAGCGGGCGAAAACATTCAGTACTTC.